The 9 T cell receptor beta chains below come from one sample, sequenced in a study of CD8 T cells in Susac syndrome. With random hexamers, about 0.45 to 1 ug RNA was reverse transcribed. TCRdb reprocessed the immunoSEQ multiplex PCR reads via MiXCR and lists one record per CDR3 protein. The sample lists around 45,000 distinct CDR3 sequences, roughly 93% occurring once. Specimen: CD8+ T cells from PBMCs. All receptors come from a human donor in good health.

J is TRBJ2-7 and V is TRBV13; 7 nucleotides line up with TRBD1. The CDR3 runs 15 residues. J gave up 0 bases and V 5 bases, and 7 bases lay outside the gene matches. The V gene's germline CDR1 is PRHDT and CDR2 FYEKMQ (reference sequence). The CDR3 sequence: CASSPDRSSSYEQYF. The CDR3 nucleotides read TGTGCCAGCAGCCCGGACAGGTCCAGCTCCTACGAGCAGTACTTC.

The rearrangement uses TRBV29-1 and TRBJ2-5; TRBD1 is a possible D gene (6 bases). Trimming removed 2 bases from V and 4 bases from J, with 11 bases in between. Germline V CDR1 and CDR2: SQVTM, ANQGSEA. The CDR3 has 13 amino acids. Here the CDR3 reads CSVEQGRTETQYF. DNA of the CDR3: TGCAGCGTTGAACAGGGGAGAACAGAGACCCAGTACTTC.

The chain couples TRBV28 to TRBJ2-2; D is ambiguous. The CDR3 totals 11 residues. Looked up from germline, CDR1 is MDHEN and CDR2 is SYDVKM. V dropped 10 bases and J dropped 7 bases, with 10 bases sitting between them. DNA for the CDR3: TGTGCCACCCAGGAAAACGGGGAGCTGTTTTTT. Protein: CATQENGELFF.

The chain carries TRBV6-6 and TRBJ1-5, with D hard to call. The CDR3 consists of 12 residues. Trimming took 6 bases from V and 5 from J, leaving 8 bases between them. Germline V lookup: CDR1 MNHNY, CDR2 SVGAGI (reference sequence). For the CDR3, the DNA is TGTGCCAGCAGGAGAGGCGATCAGCCCCAGCATTTT. The encoded protein is CASRRGDQPQHF.

This chain links TRBV13 with TRBJ1-2, with 8 bases that match TRBD1. Germline trimming cut 5 bases from V and 0 bases from J; bases unmatched to any gene: 11. This CDR3 is 17 amino acids long. Per germline, CDR1 PRHDT and CDR2 FYEKMQ (reference sequence). This CDR3 reads CASSTRQGTASNYGYTF. The CDR3, as DNA: TGTGCCAGCAGCACACGACAGGGGACGGCTTCTAACTATGGCTACACCTTC.

The chain employs TRBV19 and TRBJ2-1; D not certain. The CDR3 has 12 amino acids. Trimming pared 5 bases from V and 12 bases from J, leaving 14 bases between. Germline V gives CDR1 LNHDA, CDR2 SQIVND (reference sequence). CDR3: CASSSTTLRQFF. CDR3 nucleotide sequence: TGTGCCAGTAGTTCTACTACCTTAAGGCAGTTCTTC.

The CDR3 DNA is TGTGCCAGCAGCTATAGCGGGAGTCACTACGAGCAGTACTTC. Amino acids: CASSYSGSHYEQYF. The chain recombines TRBV12-3 or TRBV12-4 with TRBJ2-7, with TRBD2 matching over 9 bases. This CDR3 is 14 amino acids long. With V trimmed by 6 bases and J by 3 bases, 6 bases remained unmatched.

This rearrangement joins TRBV20-1 to TRBJ2-7; TRBD2 aligns across 10 bases. Trimming at V came to 0 bases and at J to 4 bases, leaving 3 bases not matched to a gene. CDR1 and CDR2 from the germline V gene are DFQATT and SNEGSKA (reference sequence). The CDR3 has 14 amino acids. The CDR3 nucleotides are TGCAGTGCTAGAGATCCTAGCGGGAGTTACGAGCAGTACTTC. Translating it yields CSARDPSGSYEQYF.

This sequence joins TRBV13 and TRBJ1-1; D remains unclear. The CDR3 is 13 amino acids. The germline gives CDR1 PRHDT, CDR2 FYEKMQ (reference sequence). The V gene lost 6 bases and the J gene lost 0 bases, with 8 bases spanning the gap. CDR3 DNA sequence: TGTGCCAGCAGTCCTGACTTGAACACTGAAGCTTTCTTT. This translates into CASSPDLNTEAFF.